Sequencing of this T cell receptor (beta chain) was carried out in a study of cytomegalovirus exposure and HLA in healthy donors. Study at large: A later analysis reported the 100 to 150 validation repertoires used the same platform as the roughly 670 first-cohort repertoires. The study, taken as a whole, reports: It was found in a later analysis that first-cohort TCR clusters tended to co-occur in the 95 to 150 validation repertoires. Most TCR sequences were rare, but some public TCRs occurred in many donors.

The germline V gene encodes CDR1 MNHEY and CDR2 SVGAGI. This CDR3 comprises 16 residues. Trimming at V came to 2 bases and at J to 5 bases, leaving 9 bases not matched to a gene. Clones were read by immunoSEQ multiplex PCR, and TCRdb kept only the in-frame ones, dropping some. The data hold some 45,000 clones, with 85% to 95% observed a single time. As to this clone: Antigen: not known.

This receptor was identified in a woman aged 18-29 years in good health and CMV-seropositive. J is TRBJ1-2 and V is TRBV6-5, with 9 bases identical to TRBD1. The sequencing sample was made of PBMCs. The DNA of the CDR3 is TGTGCCAGCAGTTACCAGGGACAGGGAAAAGGGTATGGCTACACCTTC. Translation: CASSYQGQGKGYGYTF.